One sample yielded the 29 T cell receptor beta chains listed below, sequenced in a study of beta chain features in type 1 diabetes. Whole-study findings and limits: Researchers report that Type 1 diabetes patients had moderately but significantly shorter TCRB CDR3s across all four CD4+ subsets.

Their specific antigens are unknown. Isolated RNA was reverse transcribed in full, so expressed TCRB transcripts were sequenced. Here immunoSEQ multiplex PCR was the method, and the copy in TCRdb shows in-frame clones only, minus some. Among 500,000 to 800,000 clones listed, about an eighth were seen once. Sample: naive CD4+ T cells from blood. Receptors were obtained from a man younger than 45 with type 1 diabetes.

This clone came up a few times. The chain carries TRBV2 and TRBJ1-4; D may be TRBD1 (5 bases). The CDR3 sequence is 14 residues long. Deletions cut 4 bases from V and 7 bases from J, with 13 bases between. Germline V gives CDR1 SNHLY, CDR2 FYNNEI. In DNA form, the CDR3 reads TGTGCCAGCAGTGGGGAAGGGACGAGTGAAAAACTGTTTTTT. Translated, it gives CASSGEGTSEKLFF.

The sample holds a few counts of this clone. This chain joins TRBV18 and TRBJ2-2; no definite D call. Trimming left V 3 bases short and J 1 base short, with 15 bases between. The length of the CDR3 is 17 residues. The germline gives CDR1 KGHSH, CDR2 LQKENI. The CDR3 DNA reads TGTGCCAGCTCACCCAGATCCACCCCGGAGAACACCGGGGAGCTGTTTTTT. Protein: CASSPRSTPENTGELFF.

This clone came up a few times. The chain's CDR3 is CASSQVSLRDRTNYGYTF. CDR3 DNA sequence: TGTGCCAGCAGCCAAGTCTCACTCCGGGACAGGACTAACTATGGCTACACCTTC. The chain couples TRBV4-2 to TRBJ1-2; 8 nucleotides align to TRBD1. Germline V gene data show CDR1 as LGHNA and CDR2 as YNFKEQ. V was pared by 1 base and J by 0 bases, with 10 bases of the junction left unmatched. This CDR3 is 18 amino acids long.

The chain couples TRBV15 to TRBJ2-2, with D unresolved. The CDR3 sequence is 18 residues long. V was shortened by 0 bases and J by 2 bases, with 16 bases between the two germline ends. Germline values: CDR1 LNHNV, CDR2 YYDKDF (reference sequence). For the CDR3, the DNA is TGTGCCACCAGCAGAGATAAGGGCACAGCCTACAACACCGGGGAGCTGTTTTTT. It specifies CATSRDKGTAYNTGELFF.

The J gene is TRBJ2-6, the V gene TRBV19; 9 bases agree with TRBD1. Trimming cost V 6 bases and J 0 bases; bases outside gene matches: 3. The germline V gene has CDR1 LNHDA and CDR2 SQIVND (reference sequence). The CDR3 loop spans 16 amino acids. CDR3 coding DNA: TGTGCCAGTAGCCGGGACAGGGACTCTGGGGCCAACGTCCTGACTTTC. This sequence encodes CASSRDRDSGANVLTF.

This clone has a handful of counts. This rearrangement joins TRBV28 to TRBJ1-6; D is possibly TRBD1 (5 bases). CDR3 length: 16 amino acids. Trimming pared 7 bases from V and 5 bases from J, leaving 18 bases between. Per germline, CDR1 MDHEN and CDR2 SYDVKM. The DNA for the CDR3 is TGTGCCAGCACTCTCGGGACCCTAGGGAATAATTCACCCCTCCACTTT. The encoded protein is CASTLGTLGNNSPLHF.

The V gene is TRBV16, the J gene TRBJ2-5; D unclear. Trimming shortened V by 1 base and J by 5 bases, and 5 bases separated the two germline ends. CDR3 length: 12 residues. Germline loops: CDR1 KGHSY, CDR2 FQNENV. This CDR3 is CASSQFQETQYF. CDR3 DNA sequence: TGTGCCAGCAGCCAATTCCAGGAGACCCAGTACTTC.

The chain combines TRBV2 with TRBJ1-2, with D tentatively TRBD1 (5 bases). Germline V CDR1 and CDR2: SNHLY, FYNNEI. This CDR3 contains 13 residues. V dropped 3 bases and J dropped 3 bases, with 8 bases sitting between them. CDR3 sequence (DNA): TGTGCCAGCAGTGACAGGGTGGACTATGGCTACACCTTC. This gives the protein CASSDRVDYGYTF.

This clone appeared a few times. This rearrangement joins TRBV19 to TRBJ2-1; possible D gene TRBD2, 5 bases. The V gene lost 3 bases and the J gene lost 7 bases, with 7 bases spanning the gap. The CDR3 covers 12 residues. Germline V gene data show CDR1 as LNHDA and CDR2 as SQIVND (reference sequence). The CDR3 region is CASSMRGNEQFF. The CDR3 DNA is TGTGCCAGTAGTATGAGAGGGAATGAGCAGTTCTTC.

CDR3 nucleotides: TGTGCCAGCAGCCAAGATAAGAGGACTAGCGGGGGCAATGAGCAGTTCTTC. Its protein is CASSQDKRTSGGNEQFF. The V gene is TRBV4-2, the J gene TRBJ2-1, with 13 bases fitting TRBD2. V was pared by 0 bases and J by 6 bases, with 5 bases of the junction left unmatched. The CDR3 loop spans 17 amino acids. Germline V CDR1 and CDR2: LGHNA, YNFKEQ.

Only a few counts were recorded for this clone. This chain uses TRBV2 with TRBJ1-1; possible D gene TRBD1, 5 bases. The germline gives CDR1 SNHLY, CDR2 FYNNEI. Trimming removed 11 bases from V and 5 bases from J, with 12 bases in between. This CDR3 has 11 amino acids. In DNA form, the CDR3 reads TGTGCCCAAAGTGGGGGGACTGAAGCTTTCTTT. It is translated as CAQSGGTEAFF.

V gene TRBV4-3 combines with J gene TRBJ1-2; no clear D gene. The length of the CDR3 is 16 residues. The germline gives CDR1 LGHNA, CDR2 YSLEER. The V gene lost 2 bases and the J gene lost 0 bases, with 13 bases spanning the gap. CDR3 sequence reads: CASSQSISATNYGYTF. CDR3 coding DNA: TGCGCCAGCAGCCAATCTATTTCAGCGACTAACTATGGCTACACCTTC.

In DNA form, the CDR3 reads TGTGCCAGCAGCGTCCGGGGAGGCGATCCCGGTGGTGAGCAGTTCTTC. This codes for CASSVRGGDPGGEQFF. This rearrangement joins TRBV9 to TRBJ2-1, with D tentatively TRBD2 (6 bases). The CDR3 runs 16 residues. Germline loops: CDR1 SGDLS, CDR2 YYNGEE. V was clipped by 2 bases and J by 9 bases, with 21 bases between them.

The chain couples TRBV15 to TRBJ1-1; perhaps TRBD1 as D (5 bases). CDR1 and CDR2 (germline): LNHNV, YYDKDF (reference sequence). This CDR3 spans 14 amino acids. Between the trimmed V and J ends, which lost 9 bases and 3 bases, there was a span of 17 bases. The CDR3 is CATTRQFRDTEAFF. In DNA, the CDR3 is TGTGCCACAACCAGACAGTTCAGGGACACTGAAGCTTTCTTT.

V gene TRBV27 combines with J gene TRBJ2-4, with D possibly matching TRBD1 (6 bases). The CDR3 has 17 residues. The V end lost 5 bases, the J end lost 3 bases, and 20 bases lay between the germline ends. CDR1 is MNHEY, CDR2 SMNVEV, per germline (reference sequence). The CDR3 nucleotides are TGTGCCAGCAGTATCTCGGATGGCACAGGGCTCAAAAACATTCAGTACTTC. It translates to CASSISDGTGLKNIQYF.

Note on this clone: One end of the junction varies from germline; a read error may be responsible. The V call is TRBV7-7, the J call TRBJ2-6; D gene ambiguous. The CDR3 sequence is 16 residues long. CDR1 is SSHAT and CDR2 is FNYEAQ in the germline V gene (reference sequence). The CDR3 spells CASSLGAGAGANVLTF. The CDR3 coding sequence is TGTGCTAGCAGCTTAGGAGCAGGCGCTGGGGCCAACGTCCTGACTTTC.

For this clone: Within the sample, other DNA sequences also encode this same CDR3. The chain links TRBV27 to TRBJ1-2, with D possibly matching TRBD1 (5 bases). The V gene lost 0 bases and the J gene lost 1 base, with 9 bases spanning the gap. CDR3 size: 15 residues. CDR1 is MNHEY and CDR2 is SMNVEV in the germline V gene (reference sequence). This CDR3 is CASSLSQGRNYGYTF. The DNA of the CDR3 is TGTGCCAGCAGTTTATCGCAGGGACGTAACTATGGCTACACCTTC.

This chain joins TRBV5-1 and TRBJ1-1; D not certain. The V end lost 0 bases, the J end lost 1 base, and 7 bases lay between the germline ends. CDR1 and CDR2 from the germline V gene are SGHRS and YFSETQ. The CDR3 sequence is 14 residues long. The CDR3 spells CASSLGGENTEAFF. As DNA, the CDR3 is TGCGCCAGCAGCTTGGGCGGGGAGAACACTGAAGCTTTCTTT. The entire variable domain, with the rest obtained from reference TRBV5-1 and TRBJ1-1, is as follows: KAGVTQTPRYLIKTRGQQVTLSCSPISGHRSVSWYQQTPGQGLQFLFEYFSETQRNKGNFPGRFSGRQFSNSRSEMNVSTLELGDSALYLCASSLGGENTEAFFGQGTRLTVV.

This clone came up a few times. The chain couples TRBV4-2 to TRBJ2-1; no reliable D call. CDR3 length: 12 residues. In germline, CDR1 is LGHNA, CDR2 YNFKEQ. V lost 0 bases to trimming and J lost 6 bases, with 3 bases between them. This CDR3 reads CASSQEGNEQFF. CDR3 DNA sequence: TGTGCCAGCAGCCAAGAAGGCAATGAGCAGTTCTTC.

This clone was seen a handful of times. The chain is built from TRBV7-2 and TRBJ2-2; D might be TRBD1 or TRBD2, each matching 5 bases. V shed 5 bases and J shed 0 bases, with 10 bases lying between them. This CDR3 comprises 15 residues. The germline gives CDR1 SGHTA, CDR2 FQGNSA. The CDR3 DNA reads TGTGCCAGCAGCCGGGACCGATCGAACACCGGGGAGCTGTTTTTT. Translating gives CASSRDRSNTGELFF.

The chain has TRBV7-2 and TRBJ2-6; D not resolved. Trimming shortened V by 5 bases and J by 0 bases, and 14 bases separated the two germline ends. The length of the CDR3 is 17 residues. In germline, CDR1 is SGHTA, CDR2 FQGNSA. The CDR3 is CASSGYSVSSGANVLTF. For the CDR3, the DNA is TGTGCCAGCAGCGGGTACAGCGTTAGCTCTGGGGCCAACGTCCTGACTTTC.

The chain has TRBV7-9 and TRBJ1-3; the match to TRBD1 covers 7 bases. The J segment lost 3 bases and the V segment lost 1 base, leaving 9 bases of the junction unmatched. Germline V gives CDR1 SEHNR, CDR2 FQNEAQ (reference sequence). The CDR3 runs to 17 residues. CDR3 DNA sequence: TGTGCCAGCAGCTTAGGACAGGGACCCTTTAGTGGAAACACCATATATTTT. This translates into CASSLGQGPFSGNTIYF.

The table lists this clone with a few counts. The genes are TRBV7-9 and TRBJ2-6; 10 nucleotides match TRBD1. This CDR3 spans 17 amino acids. Germline CDR1 reads SEHNR; CDR2 reads FQNEAQ (reference sequence). V shed 5 bases and J 0 bases; nucleotides not matched to a gene: 4. This chain's CDR3 is CASSAGQGVSGANVLTF. Written as DNA, the CDR3 is TGTGCCAGCAGCGCAGGACAGGGGGTCTCTGGGGCCAACGTCCTGACTTTC.

This clone was observed a handful of times. The rearrangement uses TRBV7-2 and TRBJ1-4; tentatively, D is TRBD1 (6 bases). The CDR3 covers 14 residues. The V end was cut by 4 bases, the J end by 1 base, with 7 bases between. The germline V gene has CDR1 SGHTA and CDR2 FQGNSA. The CDR3 spells CASSWGQTNEKLFF. DNA of the CDR3: TGTGCCAGCAGCTGGGGACAAACTAATGAAAAACTGTTTTTT.

This clone turned up a few times. This sequence joins TRBV29-1 and TRBJ1-3; D is unclear. CDR3 length: 13 residues. V was shortened by 3 bases and J by 2 bases, with 8 bases between the two germline ends. From germline, CDR1 is SQVTM and CDR2 ANQGSEA. The chain's CDR3 is CSVDGDAGNTIYF. CDR3 nucleotide sequence: TGCAGCGTTGATGGTGACGCTGGAAACACCATATATTTT.

The CDR3 DNA reads TGCGCCAGCAGCTCGATGGGGGCAACTAATGAAAAACTGTTTTTT. This encodes CASSSMGATNEKLFF. The chain links TRBV5-1 to TRBJ1-4; D may be TRBD1 (5 bases). The CDR3 extends over 15 amino acids. The germline V gene encodes CDR1 SGHRS and CDR2 YFSETQ. Trimming pared 3 bases from V and 0 bases from J, leaving 9 bases between.

This clone appeared a few times. An end of the junction differs from the germline gene, which may be a read error. The chain employs TRBV7-7 and TRBJ2-1, with a tentative D call TRBD1 (6 bases). This CDR3 region has 13 residues. The germline V gene has CDR1 SSHAT and CDR2 FNYEAQ (reference sequence). CDR3 amino acids: CASSLALGAEQFF. CDR3 DNA sequence: TGTGCTAGCAGCTTAGCATTGGGGGCCGAGCAGTTCTTC.

This clone has only a few counts. The V and J genes are TRBV7-2 and TRBJ1-2; 8 bases are shared with TRBD1. The CDR3 spans 15 residues. Germline loops: CDR1 SGHTA, CDR2 FQGNSA. V was pared by 5 bases and J by 7 bases, with 12 bases of the junction left unmatched. The CDR3 sequence is CASSSGQGLGGGYTF. CDR3 DNA sequence: TGTGCCAGCAGCAGCGGACAGGGATTAGGCGGTGGCTACACCTTC. Complete variable domain (other parts from reference TRBV7-2 and TRBJ1-2): GAGVSQSPSNKVTEKGKDVELRCDPISGHTALYWYRQSLGQGLEFLIYFQGNSAPDKSGLPSDRFSAERTGGSVSTLTIQRTQQEDSAVYLCASSSGQGLGGGYTFGSGTRLTVV.

Only a few counts were recorded for this clone. This chain connects TRBV7-9 to TRBJ2-1, with TRBD2 identical over 11 bases. The CDR3 length is 16 residues. The trim removed 4 bases at V and 5 bases at J, leaving 7 bases unmatched. The V gene's germline CDR1 is SEHNR and CDR2 FQNEAQ (reference sequence). The CDR3 DNA reads TGTGCCAGCAGCTACCGACTAGCGGGACAAAACAATGAGCAGTTCTTC. Its protein is CASSYRLAGQNNEQFF.